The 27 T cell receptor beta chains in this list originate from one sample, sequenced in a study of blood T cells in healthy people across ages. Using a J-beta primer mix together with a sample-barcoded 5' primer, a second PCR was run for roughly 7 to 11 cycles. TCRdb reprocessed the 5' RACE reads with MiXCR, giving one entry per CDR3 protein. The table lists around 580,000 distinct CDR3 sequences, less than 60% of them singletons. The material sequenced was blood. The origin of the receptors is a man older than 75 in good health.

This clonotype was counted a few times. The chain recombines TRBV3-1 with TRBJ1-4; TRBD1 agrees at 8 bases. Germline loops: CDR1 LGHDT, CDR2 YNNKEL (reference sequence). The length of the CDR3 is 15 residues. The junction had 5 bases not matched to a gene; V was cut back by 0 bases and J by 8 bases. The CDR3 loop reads CASSQEQGGREKLFF. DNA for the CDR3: TGTGCCAGCAGCCAAGAACAGGGGGGAAGGGAAAAACTGTTTTTT.

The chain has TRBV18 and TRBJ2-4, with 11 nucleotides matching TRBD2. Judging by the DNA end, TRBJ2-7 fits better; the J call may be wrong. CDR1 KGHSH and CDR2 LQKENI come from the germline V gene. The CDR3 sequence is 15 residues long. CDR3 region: CASSPGLAATYEQYF. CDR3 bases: TGTGCCAGCTCACCGGGACTAGCGGCAACCTACGAGCAGTACTTC.

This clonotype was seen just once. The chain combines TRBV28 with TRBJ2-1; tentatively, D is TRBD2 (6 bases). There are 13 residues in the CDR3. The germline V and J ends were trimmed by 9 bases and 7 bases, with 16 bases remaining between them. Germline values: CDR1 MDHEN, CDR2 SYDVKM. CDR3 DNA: TGTGCCAGTAAGGAGGGAGTCAGGAATGAGCAGTTCTTC. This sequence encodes CASKEGVRNEQFF.

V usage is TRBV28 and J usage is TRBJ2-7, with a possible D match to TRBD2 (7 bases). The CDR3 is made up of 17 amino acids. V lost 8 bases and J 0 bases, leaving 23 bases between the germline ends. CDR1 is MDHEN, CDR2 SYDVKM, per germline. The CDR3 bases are TGTGCCAGCTGCAAAGGGACAAGAGGGGGGGACTCCTACGAGCAGTACTTC. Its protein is CASCKGTRGGDSYEQYF.

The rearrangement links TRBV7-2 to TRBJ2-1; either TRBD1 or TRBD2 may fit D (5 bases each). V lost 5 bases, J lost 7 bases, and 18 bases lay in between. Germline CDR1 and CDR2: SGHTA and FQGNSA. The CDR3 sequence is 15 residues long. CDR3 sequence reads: CASSRRGDVMNEQFF. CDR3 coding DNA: TGTGCCAGCAGCCGACGGGGCGACGTAATGAATGAGCAGTTCTTC.

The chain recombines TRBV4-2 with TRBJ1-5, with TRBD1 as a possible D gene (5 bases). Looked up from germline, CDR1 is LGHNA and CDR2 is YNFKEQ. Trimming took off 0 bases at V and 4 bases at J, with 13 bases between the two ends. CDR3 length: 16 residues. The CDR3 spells CASSQDWGEWNQPQHF. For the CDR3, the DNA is TGTGCCAGCAGCCAAGATTGGGGGGAGTGGAATCAGCCCCAGCATTTT.

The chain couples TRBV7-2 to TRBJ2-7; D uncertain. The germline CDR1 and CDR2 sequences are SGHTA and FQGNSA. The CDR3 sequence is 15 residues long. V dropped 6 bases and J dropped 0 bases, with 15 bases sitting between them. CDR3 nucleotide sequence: TGTGCCAGCAGGCCTACGACAACGAGCTCCTACGAGCAGTACTTC. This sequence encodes CASRPTTTSSYEQYF.

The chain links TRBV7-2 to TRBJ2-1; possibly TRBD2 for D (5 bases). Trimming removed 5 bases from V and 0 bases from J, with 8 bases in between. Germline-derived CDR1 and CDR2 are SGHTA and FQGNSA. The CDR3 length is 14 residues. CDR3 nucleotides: TGTGCCAGCAGCCGAGACTACTCCTACAATGAGCAGTTCTTC. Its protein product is CASSRDYSYNEQFF.

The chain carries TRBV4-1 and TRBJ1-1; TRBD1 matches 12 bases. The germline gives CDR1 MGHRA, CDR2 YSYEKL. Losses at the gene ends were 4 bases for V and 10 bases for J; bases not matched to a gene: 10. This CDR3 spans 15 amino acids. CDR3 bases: TGCGCCAGCAGCCGGGTCCCGGGACAGGGGGCCGGAGCTTTCTTT. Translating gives CASSRVPGQGAGAFF.

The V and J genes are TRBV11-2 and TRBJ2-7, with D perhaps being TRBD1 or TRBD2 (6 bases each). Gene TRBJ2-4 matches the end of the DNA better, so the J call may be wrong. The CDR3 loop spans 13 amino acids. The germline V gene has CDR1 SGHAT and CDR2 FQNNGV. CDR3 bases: TGTGCCAGCAGCCGAGAAAGGGGGGACATTCAGTACTTC. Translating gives CASSRERGDIQYF.

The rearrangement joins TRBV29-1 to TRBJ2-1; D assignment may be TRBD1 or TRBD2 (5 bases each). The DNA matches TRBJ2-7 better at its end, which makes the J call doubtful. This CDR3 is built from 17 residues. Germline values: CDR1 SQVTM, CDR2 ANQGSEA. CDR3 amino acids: CSVDGGGAPSSYNEQYF. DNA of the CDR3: TGCAGCGTTGATGGTGGTGGGGCCCCTAGCTCCTACAATGAGCAGTACTTC.

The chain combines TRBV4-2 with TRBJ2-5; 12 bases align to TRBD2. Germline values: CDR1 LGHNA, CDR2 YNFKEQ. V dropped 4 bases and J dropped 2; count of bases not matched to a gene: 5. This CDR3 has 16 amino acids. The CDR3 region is CASSPGLAGRQETQYF. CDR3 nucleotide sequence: TGTGCCAGCAGCCCCGGACTAGCGGGGCGACAAGAGACCCAGTACTTC.

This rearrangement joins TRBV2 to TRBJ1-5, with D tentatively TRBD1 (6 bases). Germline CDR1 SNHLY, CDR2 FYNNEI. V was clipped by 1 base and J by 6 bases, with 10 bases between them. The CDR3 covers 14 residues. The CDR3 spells CASSEVSGAQPQHF. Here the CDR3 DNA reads TGTGCCAGCAGTGAAGTTTCGGGGGCTCAGCCCCAGCATTTT.

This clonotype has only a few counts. In DNA form, the CDR3 reads TGTGCCAGCAGCGTAGGGTTCTCCGGGGAGCTGTTTTTT. It is translated as CASSVGFSGELFF. The gene calls are TRBV9 and TRBJ2-2; D is unclear. CDR1 is SGDLS and CDR2 is YYNGEE in the germline V gene. CDR3 length: 13 amino acids. V was clipped by 0 bases and J by 6 bases, with 6 bases between them.

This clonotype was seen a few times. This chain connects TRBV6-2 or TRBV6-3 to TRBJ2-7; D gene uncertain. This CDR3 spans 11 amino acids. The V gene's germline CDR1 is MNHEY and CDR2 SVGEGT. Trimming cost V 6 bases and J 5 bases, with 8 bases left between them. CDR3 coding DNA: TGTGCCAGCAGGTTAGAAGACGAGCAGTACTTC. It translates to CASRLEDEQYF.

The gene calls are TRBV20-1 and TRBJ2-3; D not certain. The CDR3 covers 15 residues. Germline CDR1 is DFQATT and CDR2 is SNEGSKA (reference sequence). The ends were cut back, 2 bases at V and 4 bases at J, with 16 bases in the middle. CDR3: CSARLPSISSDTQYF. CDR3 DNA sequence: TGCAGTGCTAGACTCCCCAGCATCTCCTCAGATACGCAGTATTTT.

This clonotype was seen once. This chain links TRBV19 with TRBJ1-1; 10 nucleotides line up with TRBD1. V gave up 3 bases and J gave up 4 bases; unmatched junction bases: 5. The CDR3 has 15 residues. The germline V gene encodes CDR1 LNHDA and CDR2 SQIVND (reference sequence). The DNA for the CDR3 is TGTGCCAGTAGTATGGCTCGGACAGGGGGCACTGAAGCTTTCTTT. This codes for CASSMARTGGTEAFF.

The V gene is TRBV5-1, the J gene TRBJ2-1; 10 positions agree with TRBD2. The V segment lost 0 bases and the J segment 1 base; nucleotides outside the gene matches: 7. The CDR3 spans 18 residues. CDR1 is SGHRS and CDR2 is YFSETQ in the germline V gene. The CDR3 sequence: CASSLDGSGGNSYNEQFF. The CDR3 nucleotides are TGCGCCAGCAGCTTGGATGGTAGCGGGGGGAATTCCTACAATGAGCAGTTCTTC.

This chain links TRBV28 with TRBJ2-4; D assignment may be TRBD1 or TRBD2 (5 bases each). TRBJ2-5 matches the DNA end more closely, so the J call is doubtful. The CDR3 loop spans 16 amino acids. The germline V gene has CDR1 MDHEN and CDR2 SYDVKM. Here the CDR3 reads CASSFLMGLAEETQYF. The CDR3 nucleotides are TGTGCCAGCAGTTTTTTGATGGGGCTAGCCGAAGAGACCCAGTACTTC.

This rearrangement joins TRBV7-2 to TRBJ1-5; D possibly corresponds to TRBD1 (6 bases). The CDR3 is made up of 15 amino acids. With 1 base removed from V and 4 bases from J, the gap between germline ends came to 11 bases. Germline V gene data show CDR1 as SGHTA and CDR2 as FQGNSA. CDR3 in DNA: TGTGCCAGCAGCTTAGGTTGGGGGGCAAATCAGCCCCAGCATTTT. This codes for CASSLGWGANQPQHF.

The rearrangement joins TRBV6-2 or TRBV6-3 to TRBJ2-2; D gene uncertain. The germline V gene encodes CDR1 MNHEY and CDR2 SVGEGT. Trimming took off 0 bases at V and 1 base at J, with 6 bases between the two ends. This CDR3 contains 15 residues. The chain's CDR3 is CASSYSRQNTGELFF. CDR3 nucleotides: TGTGCCAGCAGTTACTCGAGACAGAACACCGGGGAGCTGTTTTTT.

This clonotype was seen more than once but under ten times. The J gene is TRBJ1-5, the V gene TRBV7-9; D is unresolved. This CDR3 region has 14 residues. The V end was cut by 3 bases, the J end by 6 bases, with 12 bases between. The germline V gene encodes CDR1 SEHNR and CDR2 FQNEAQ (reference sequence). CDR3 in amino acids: CASSLAGFGQPQHF. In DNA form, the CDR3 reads TGTGCCAGCAGCTTGGCTGGGTTTGGTCAGCCCCAGCATTTT. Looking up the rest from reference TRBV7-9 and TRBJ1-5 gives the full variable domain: DTGVSQNPRHKITKRGQNVTFRCDPISEHNRLYWYRQTLGQGPEFLTYFQNEAQLEKSRLLSDRFSAERPKGSFSTLEIQRTEQGDSAMYLCASSLAGFGQPQHFGDGTRLSIL.

The CDR3 loop reads CSARTLTPDNYGYTF. In DNA form, the CDR3 reads TGCAGTGCTAGGACCCTTACCCCAGATAACTATGGCTACACCTTC. The chain recombines TRBV20-1 with TRBJ1-2; D not certain. The CDR3 length is 15 residues. V was trimmed by 3 bases and J by 1 base, leaving 15 bases between them. Germline loops: CDR1 DFQATT, CDR2 SNEGSKA (reference sequence).

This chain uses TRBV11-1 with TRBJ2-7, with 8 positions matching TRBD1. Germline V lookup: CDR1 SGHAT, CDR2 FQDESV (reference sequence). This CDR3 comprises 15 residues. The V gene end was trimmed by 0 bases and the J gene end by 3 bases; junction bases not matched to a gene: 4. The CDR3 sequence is CASSLAPGGFYEQYF. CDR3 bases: TGTGCCAGCAGCTTAGCTCCAGGGGGCTTCTACGAGCAGTACTTC.

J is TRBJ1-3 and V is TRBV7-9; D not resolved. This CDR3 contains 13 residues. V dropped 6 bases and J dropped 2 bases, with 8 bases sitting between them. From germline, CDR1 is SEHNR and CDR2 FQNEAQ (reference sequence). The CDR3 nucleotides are TGTGCCAGCAGGCATGTGGCTGGAAACACCATATATTTT. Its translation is CASRHVAGNTIYF.

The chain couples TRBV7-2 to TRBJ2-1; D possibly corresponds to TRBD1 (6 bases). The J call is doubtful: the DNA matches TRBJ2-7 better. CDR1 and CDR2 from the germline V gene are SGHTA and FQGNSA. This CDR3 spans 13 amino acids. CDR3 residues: CASSFLPGDEQYF. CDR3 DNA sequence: TGTGCCAGCAGCTTTCTACCAGGGGATGAGCAGTACTTC.

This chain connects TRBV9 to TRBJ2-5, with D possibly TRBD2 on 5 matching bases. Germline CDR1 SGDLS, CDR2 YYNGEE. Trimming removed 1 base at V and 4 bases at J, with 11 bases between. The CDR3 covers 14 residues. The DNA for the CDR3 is TGTGCCAGCAGCGTAAACGTAGGAGGAGAGACCCAGTACTTC. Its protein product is CASSVNVGGETQYF.